These 15 T cell receptor beta chains were sequenced from one sample in a study of blood T cell repertoires in COVID-19. Generated by immunoSEQ multiplex PCR, the TCRdb table keeps only in-frame clones and is missing some. Of over 80,000 clones listed, about 88% are singletons. The sample was peripheral blood. These receptors all stem from a man older than 75 with active or convalescent COVID-19.

The chain links TRBV25-1 to TRBJ1-2; the D gene is possibly TRBD1 (6 bases). This CDR3 comprises 14 residues. Trimming stripped 5 bases from V and 4 bases from J, with 14 bases between. Per the germline V gene, CDR1 is MGHDK and CDR2 is SYGVNS. This chain's CDR3 is CASSLHTGTYGYTF. The CDR3 DNA reads as TGTGCCAGCAGTCTCCATACAGGGACCTATGGCTACACCTTC.

This clone occurred once. This chain connects TRBV3-1 (or the pseudogene TRBV3-2) to TRBJ1-1, with 10 nucleotides matching TRBD1. Germline V lookup: CDR1 LGHDT, CDR2 YNNKEL (reference sequence). V was clipped by 5 bases and J by 5 bases; unmatched bases: 5. The CDR3 has 14 amino acids. CDR3 residues: CASSTGTGETEAFF. DNA for the CDR3: TGTGCCAGCAGCACCGGGACAGGGGAGACTGAAGCTTTCTTT.

This sequence joins TRBV5-5 and TRBJ1-2, with 10 positions matching TRBD1. Unmatched junction bases numbered 1, after V lost 3 bases and J lost 2 bases. CDR1 and CDR2 from the germline V gene are SGHKS and YYEKEE (reference sequence). CDR3 size: 14 residues. In DNA form, the CDR3 reads TGTGCCAGCAGCTCGGGACAGGGGAACTATGGCTACACCTTC. It codes for CASSSGQGNYGYTF.

The genes are TRBV2 and TRBJ1-4, with TRBD1 matching over 8 bases. The CDR3 totals 13 residues. The junction had 8 bases not matched to a gene; V was cut back by 10 bases and J by 7 bases. The germline CDR1 and CDR2 sequences are SNHLY and FYNNEI. The CDR3, as DNA: TGTGCCACCAAGGACAGGGTTGTTGAAAAACTGTTTTTT. This encodes CATKDRVVEKLFF.

The chain recombines TRBV7-3 with TRBJ2-1, with D possibly being TRBD1 (5 bases). CDR3 length equals 13 residues. The V end lost 5 bases, the J end lost 10 bases, and 15 bases lay between the germline ends. CDR1 is SGHTA, CDR2 FQGTGA, per germline. Written as DNA, the CDR3 is TGTGCCAGCAGCATCCAGGGTACCGGGGAGCAGTTCTTC. Translation gives CASSIQGTGEQFF.

The CDR3 coding sequence is TGTGCCAGCAGTGAAAGGGGAGTAGGAGCAGGGGGCCGTGAAGCTTTCTTT. Protein sequence: CASSERGVGAGGREAFF. V is TRBV6-1 and J is TRBJ1-1; TRBD1 matches 8 bases. This CDR3 contains 17 residues. Losses at the gene ends were 2 bases for V and 7 bases for J; bases not matched to a gene: 15. Germline CDR1 and CDR2: MNHNS and SASEGT.

The rearrangement joins TRBV6-5 to TRBJ2-2, with 13 bases that match TRBD2. The CDR3 runs to 14 residues. Germline V gives CDR1 MNHEY, CDR2 SVGAGI. V lost 6 bases and J lost 5; bases outside the gene matches: 0. Here the CDR3 reads CASRLAGGTGELFF. DNA of the CDR3: TGTGCCAGCAGACTAGCGGGAGGGACCGGGGAGCTGTTTTTT.

This clone was seen more than once but under ten times. The chain employs TRBV5-1 and TRBJ2-2; weak D call: TRBD1 (6 bases). Germline loops: CDR1 SGHRS, CDR2 YFSETQ. The V and J ends lost 7 bases and 4 bases respectively, with 17 bases between them. The CDR3 is 15 residues long. The CDR3 DNA reads TGCGCCAGCGGGATAGGGACAACCCTCACCGGGGAGCTGTTTTTT. Encoded protein: CASGIGTTLTGELFF.

CDR3 DNA: TGTGCCAGCTCACCTTACGACAGAAACATTCAGTACTTC. Encoded protein: CASSPYDRNIQYF. This chain joins TRBV18 and TRBJ2-4; weak D call: TRBD1 (5 bases). V lost 3 bases to trimming and J lost 6 bases, with 9 bases between them. The germline gives CDR1 KGHSH, CDR2 LQKENI. This CDR3 has 13 residues.

The chain has TRBV10-1 and TRBJ2-1, with D possibly matching TRBD1 (5 bases). Per germline, CDR1 WNHNN and CDR2 SYGVQD (reference sequence). Trimming removed 6 bases at V and 3 bases at J, with 12 bases between. The CDR3 has 14 residues. This CDR3 reads CASSQDSVYNEQFF. CDR3 DNA sequence: TGCGCCAGCAGCCAAGACAGCGTCTACAATGAGCAGTTCTTC.

V gene TRBV28 combines with J gene TRBJ2-1; D might be TRBD2 (6 bases). V gave up 2 bases and J gave up 15 bases, with 14 bases separating them. Germline V lookup: CDR1 MDHEN, CDR2 SYDVKM. The CDR3 is made up of 12 amino acids. This chain's CDR3 is CASSLGQEGRFF. In DNA form, the CDR3 reads TGTGCCAGCAGTTTAGGGCAGGAGGGAAGGTTCTTC.

The chain employs TRBV6-2 or TRBV6-3 and TRBJ1-5; 8 bases agree with TRBD1. Germline trimming cut 5 bases from V and 9 bases from J; bases unmatched to any gene: 9. Germline CDR1 MNHEY, CDR2 SVGEGT. This CDR3 has 14 amino acids. Written as DNA, the CDR3 is TGTGCCAGCAGTCATGGACAGGGTTTATCGCCCCAGCATTTT. It is translated as CASSHGQGLSPQHF.

The genes are TRBV4-1 and TRBJ2-5; 11 nucleotides agree with TRBD2. V lost 3 bases to trimming and J lost 5 bases; unmatched junction nucleotides: 8. CDR3 length: 16 amino acids. CDR1 is MGHRA, CDR2 YSYEKL, per germline. The CDR3: CASSQGLAANFETQYF. As DNA, the CDR3 is TGCGCCAGCAGCCAGGGACTAGCGGCCAACTTTGAGACCCAGTACTTC.

The chain is built from TRBV7-2 and TRBJ1-2; 7 positions match TRBD1. The CDR3 contains 17 residues. V lost 0 bases, J lost 4 bases, and 11 bases stayed unmatched. The germline CDR1 and CDR2 sequences are SGHTA and FQGNSA. The CDR3, as DNA: TGTGCCAGCAGCTTAGCACCGACGGGACAGACATTCTATGGCTACACCTTC. Protein product: CASSLAPTGQTFYGYTF.

The genes are TRBV19 and TRBJ1-1; perhaps TRBD1 as D (6 bases). Germline V CDR1 and CDR2: LNHDA, SQIVND (reference sequence). Trimming took 7 bases from V and 1 from J, leaving 16 bases between them. The CDR3 extends over 15 amino acids. This chain's CDR3 is CASTPTRGGNTEAFF. As DNA, the CDR3 is TGTGCCAGTACCCCCACTAGGGGGGGGAACACTGAAGCTTTCTTT.